Presented here are 16 T cell receptor beta chains from one specimen sequenced in a study of shared clonotypes between healthy human individuals. Profiled with immunoSEQ multiplex PCR; TCRdb holds only in-frame clones, not every one. The sample lists hundreds of thousands of clones; about 91% were seen once. CD8 cells regarded as naive lacked CD45RO, were positively chosen for CCR7, and omitted terminally differentiated effector memory CD45RA+ cells. The sequenced sample was naive CD8+ T cells sorted from blood. These TCRs come from a man aged 25 to 45 in good health.

V usage is TRBV30 and J usage is TRBJ2-7, with TRBD1 matching 7 bases. From germline, CDR1 is GTSNPN and CDR2 SVGIG (reference sequence). After removal of 1 base from V and 4 bases from J, the junction contained 1 base not matched to a gene. This CDR3 has 12 residues. The CDR3 region is CAWSDRGYEQYF. CDR3 DNA sequence: TGTGCCTGGAGTGACAGGGGTTACGAGCAGTACTTC.

J is TRBJ1-1 and V is TRBV12-5; no firm D call. V gave up 0 bases and J gave up 1 base, with 15 bases separating them. The CDR3 loop spans 17 amino acids. CDR1 is LGHNT and CDR2 is FRNRAP in the germline V gene. The CDR3 sequence is CASGLVPRRGGNTEAFF. The CDR3 coding sequence is TGTGCTAGTGGTTTGGTCCCTCGGCGGGGAGGGAACACTGAAGCTTTCTTT. Full variable domain (outside the CDR3, taken from reference TRBV12-5 and TRBJ1-1): DARVTQTPRHKVTEMGQEVTMRCQPILGHNTVFWYRQTMMQGLELLAYFRNRAPLDDSGMPKDRFSAEMPDATLATLKIQPSEPRDSAVYFCASGLVPRRGGNTEAFFGQGTRLTVV.

This sequence joins TRBV5-1 and TRBJ2-1, with 10 bases that match TRBD2. This CDR3 region has 18 residues. Germline V gene sequence: CDR1 SGHRS, CDR2 YFSETQ. V lost 3 bases to trimming and J lost 7 bases; unmatched junction nucleotides: 16. The CDR3 is CASSSSSKGLAFSNEQFF. CDR3 DNA: TGCGCCAGCAGCTCCTCTTCCAAGGGACTAGCGTTTTCAAATGAGCAGTTCTTC. Supplemented by reference TRBV5-1 and TRBJ2-1, the full variable domain reads KAGVTQTPRYLIKTRGQQVTLSCSPISGHRSVSWYQQTPGQGLQFLFEYFSETQRNKGNFPGRFSGRQFSNSRSEMNVSTLELGDSALYLCASSSSSKGLAFSNEQFFGPGTRLTVL.

This clone has a single count. The chain uses TRBV19 and TRBJ1-1; no clear D gene. The ends were cut back, 7 bases at V and 1 base at J, with 7 bases in the middle. Germline CDR1 LNHDA, CDR2 SQIVND (reference sequence). The CDR3 totals 12 residues. The CDR3 coding sequence is TGTGCCAGTAAGAACCCGAACACTGAAGCTTTCTTT. Protein: CASKNPNTEAFF.

The chain has TRBV5-5 and TRBJ2-2; D gene uncertain. This CDR3 has 14 residues. Per germline, CDR1 SGHKS and CDR2 YYEKEE (reference sequence). V dropped 1 base and J dropped 3 bases, with 7 bases sitting between them. The CDR3 DNA reads as TGTGCCAGCAGCTTGACCATCTACACCGGGGAGCTGTTTTTT. As protein: CASSLTIYTGELFF.

This sequence joins TRBV15 and TRBJ1-4; D perhaps matches TRBD1 (6 bases). The CDR3 consists of 15 residues. Germline CDR1 reads LNHNV; CDR2 reads YYDKDF (reference sequence). Trimming removed 4 bases from V and 8 bases from J, with 17 bases in between. The CDR3 coding sequence is TGTGCCACCAGCACGTACCGGGACACAGAAGAAAAACTGTTTTTT. Translated, it gives CATSTYRDTEEKLFF. The entire variable domain, with the rest obtained from reference TRBV15 and TRBJ1-4, is as follows: DAMVIQNPRYQVTQFGKPVTLSCSQTLNHNVMYWYQQKSSQAPKLLFHYYDKDFNNEADTPDNFQSRRPNTSFCFLDIRSPGLGDTAMYLCATSTYRDTEEKLFFGSGTQLSVL.

This clone appeared a few times. J is TRBJ2-7 and V is TRBV7-6; no reliable D call. Germline V gene data show CDR1 as SGHVS and CDR2 as FNYEAQ. V lost 4 bases to trimming and J lost 0 bases, with 7 bases between them. The CDR3 is 13 amino acids. CDR3 nucleotide sequence: TGTGCCAGCAGCTATGGAACCTCCTACGAGCAGTACTTC. This sequence encodes CASSYGTSYEQYF.

This clone was observed once. The V gene is TRBV18, the J gene TRBJ1-5; D remains ambiguous. This CDR3 is 16 amino acids long. Trimming took off 2 bases at V and 3 bases at J, with 14 bases between the two ends. Germline V CDR1 and CDR2: KGHSH, LQKENI. The CDR3 DNA follows: TGTGCCAGCTCACCAAGCTTTTTGGGTCCCAATCAGCCCCAGCATTTT. This encodes CASSPSFLGPNQPQHF.

This clone came up once. This rearrangement joins TRBV4-3 to TRBJ1-3; 7 nucleotides agree with TRBD1. V dropped 1 base and J dropped 6; count of bases not matched to a gene: 3. The CDR3 has 14 residues. Germline loops: CDR1 LGHNA, CDR2 YSLEER. CDR3: CASSQVDRANTIYF. The CDR3 DNA reads as TGCGCCAGCAGCCAAGTTGACAGGGCAAACACCATATATTTT.

This chain connects TRBV14 to TRBJ2-7, with TRBD2 identical over 7 bases. The germline gives CDR1 SGHDN, CDR2 FVKESK. The CDR3 has 14 residues. The trim removed 2 bases at V and 0 bases at J, leaving 1 base unmatched. CDR3 nucleotide sequence: TGTGCCAGCAGCCAATGGACTAGCTCCTACGAGCAGTACTTC. It is translated as CASSQWTSSYEQYF.

This clone is a singleton in its sample. The rearrangement links TRBV10-3 to TRBJ2-7; D is possibly TRBD2 (5 bases). V lost 3 bases and J 0 bases, leaving 18 bases between the germline ends. From germline, CDR1 is ENHRY and CDR2 SYGVKD. The CDR3 covers 17 residues. DNA for the CDR3: TGTGCCATCAGTGACCCATCGGGCGGGTCGAGCTCCTACGAGCAGTACTTC. It yields the protein CAISDPSGGSSSYEQYF.

The chain has TRBV27 and TRBJ2-7; D is uncertain. CDR3 length: 13 amino acids. CDR1 is MNHEY and CDR2 is SMNVEV in the germline V gene (reference sequence). V was clipped by 6 bases and J by 1 base, with 10 bases between them. CDR3 sequence: CASSHGFSYEQYF. The DNA for the CDR3 is TGTGCCAGCAGCCATGGTTTTTCCTACGAGCAGTACTTC.

The chain links TRBV2 to TRBJ2-5; D might be TRBD1 or TRBD2, each matching 5 bases. Germline lookup yields CDR1 SNHLY and CDR2 FYNNEI. Trimming stripped 9 bases from V and 5 bases from J, with 16 bases between. The CDR3 contains 13 residues. The CDR3 DNA reads as TGTGCCAGGACAAGGGGAGAGGGTGAGACCCAGTACTTC. It translates to CARTRGEGETQYF.

The chain couples TRBV2 to TRBJ2-7; D gene ambiguous. V lost 3 bases and J lost 7, with 13 bases in between. The CDR3 is 13 residues long. Germline V gene sequence: CDR1 SNHLY, CDR2 FYNNEI. Here the CDR3 DNA reads TGTGCCAGCAGTGATCGGCCTGCTGGGGAGCAGTACTTC. This gives the protein CASSDRPAGEQYF.

The chain recombines TRBV19 with TRBJ2-1, with TRBD2 matching 9 bases. Germline V lookup: CDR1 LNHDA, CDR2 SQIVND (reference sequence). J was trimmed by 6 bases and V by 7 bases; bases with no gene match: 7. This CDR3 has 14 residues. CDR3 bases: TGTGCCAGTACGGTTGCGGGAGGGCCCAATGAGCAGTTCTTC. Encoded protein: CASTVAGGPNEQFF.

V and J are TRBV5-5 and TRBJ2-3; 8 nucleotides line up with TRBD2. The germline V gene has CDR1 SGHKS and CDR2 YYEKEE (reference sequence). With 4 bases clipped from V and 6 bases from J, the junction kept 10 bases outside the gene matches. The CDR3 extends over 15 amino acids. The CDR3 loop reads CASSLSGSALDTQYF. CDR3 sequence (DNA): TGTGCCAGCAGCCTCAGCGGGAGCGCACTGGATACGCAGTATTTT.